A selection of T cell receptor beta chains follows, all from one sample in a study of blood T cell repertoires in COVID-19. Repertoires were generated with immunoSEQ multiplex PCR, while TCRdb's copy carries only in-frame clones and drops some. The repertoire holds hundreds of thousands of clones, with around 92% as singletons. What was sequenced was PBMCs or T cells enriched from blood (not recorded which). The source is a woman in her 50s who had been exposed to COVID-19. CDR3s include the opening cysteine and the closing phenylalanine or tryptophan. Fields, in order: D gene, V gene, clone size, J gene, CDR3 DNA, CDR3 protein. D genes are given only for firm matches. Part of the rows lack a size; the others show once, few, many or a class for expanded clones.

>.|TRBV18|.|TRBJ1-1
TGTGCCAGCTCACCACCGGTGAAGCCGAACACTGAAGCTTTCTTT
CASSPPVKPNTEAFF
>.|TRBV12-3/TRBV12-4|.|TRBJ2-3
TGTGCCAGCAGTTTACAGGTCACAGATACGCAGTATTTT
CASSLQVTDTQYF
>.|TRBV11-3|once|TRBJ2-5
TGTGCCAGCAGCACAGGGGCGGGGGAGACCCAGTACTTC
CASSTGAGETQYF
>TRBD1|TRBV7-6|.|TRBJ1-1
TGTGCCAGCAGAGAACTCGAGCAGGACAGGGGCACTGAAGCTTTCTTT
CASRELEQDRGTEAFF
>.|TRBV30|.|TRBJ1-1
TGTGCCTGGAGTGTACAACAGCTAAACACTGAAGCTTTCTTT
CAWSVQQLNTEAFF
>.|TRBV3-1/TRBV3-2|few|TRBJ1-2
TGTGCCAGCAGCCAGGAGGGAGGGTATGGCTACACCTTC
CASSQEGGYGYTF
>.|TRBV7-8|.|TRBJ1-4
TGTGCCAGCAGGTCGGGGGTTTCTAATGAAAAACTGTTTTTT
CASRSGVSNEKLFF
>TRBD1|TRBV10-1|.|TRBJ2-2
TGCGCCAAGGACAGGAGGACCGGGGAGCTGTTTTTT
CAKDRRTGELFF
>.|TRBV10-3|once|TRBJ1-2
TGTGCCATCAGTGAGTCGCTGAGGGGCTACACCTTC
CAISESLRGYTF
>.|TRBV3-1/TRBV3-2|.|TRBJ1-2
TGTGCCAGCAGCCAGTACATGGCGGCTGGCTACACCTTC
CASSQYMAAGYTF
>.|TRBV15|.|TRBJ1-1
TGTGCCACCAGCAGAGCTTCCCGCGCTGAAGCTTTCTTT
CATSRASRAEAFF
>.|TRBV30|once|TRBJ1-3
TGTGCCTGGAGTGTACGGATAGTGGGCGCTGGAAACACCATATATTTT
CAWSVRIVGAGNTIYF
>TRBD1|TRBV5-1|.|TRBJ2-6
TGCGCCAGCAGCTTGGCCGGTCCGGGACAGCGACTCTCTGGGGCCAACGTCCTGACTTTC
CASSLAGPGQRLSGANVLTF
>TRBD2|TRBV7-9|once|TRBJ2-5
TGTGCCAGCAGCTCGGGACTAGCTAGCGGAGAGACCCAGTACTTC
CASSSGLASGETQYF
>.|TRBV12-3/TRBV12-4|.|TRBJ1-1
TGTGCCAGCAGTTTATCAGGGAACCCAGAAGCTTTCTTT
CASSLSGNPEAFF
>TRBD2|TRBV19|once|TRBJ2-3
TGTGCCAGTAGTGATTTTAGCGGGTCTAGCACAGATACGCAGTATTTT
CASSDFSGSSTDTQYF
>.|TRBV19|.|TRBJ1-3
TGTGCCAGTAAGACTGGCTACTCTGGAAACACCATATATTTT
CASKTGYSGNTIYF
>.|TRBV9|.|TRBJ1-1
TGTGCCAGCAGCGTAGAGGCACGGAGCGTGGCTTTCTTT
CASSVEARSVAFF
>.|TRBV28|.|TRBJ1-1
TGTGCCCACCGCAGGGGATCAGTGAACACTGAAGCTTTCTTT
CAHRRGSVNTEAFF
>TRBD2|TRBV27|once|TRBJ2-5
TGTGCCAGCACTCCCGGGCGGGGGTCAGAGACCCAGTACTTC
CASTPGRGSETQYF
>.|TRBV3-1/TRBV3-2|.|TRBJ2-3
TGTGCCAGCAGCCAAGATTTACTCGCCACAGATACGCAGTATTTT
CASSQDLLATDTQYF
>.|TRBV21-1|.|TRBJ1-5
TGTGCCAGCAGCAAAACCAGTGGCAATATGAGGCCTGACTATCAGCCCCAGCATTTT
CASSKTSGNMRPDYQPQHF
>.|TRBV10-3|.|TRBJ2-5
TGTGCCATCAGTGAGGCCCCTGGGAGCCGGTACTTC
CAISEAPGSRYF
>.|TRBV7-9|.|TRBJ2-1
TGTGCCAGCAGCTTAGCGAACGGAGGTAGGGGGTCGAATGAGCAGTTCTTC
CASSLANGGRGSNEQFF
>TRBD1|TRBV18|.|TRBJ1-6
TGTGCCAGCTCATCGACAGGGGATAGCTCCTATAATTCACCCCTCCACTTT
CASSSTGDSSYNSPLHF
>.|TRBV28|.|TRBJ1-1
TGTGCCAGCAGTCCGGTTACAGGACAGAACACTGAAGCTTTCTTT
CASSPVTGQNTEAFF
>TRBD2|TRBV4-1|.|TRBJ2-5
TGCGCCAGCAGCCAAGGGGTGACTAGCGGGCGCCAAGAGACCCAGTACTTC
CASSQGVTSGRQETQYF
>TRBD1|TRBV24-1|.|TRBJ2-2
TGTGCCACCAGTGACGCCGGGACAGGGAAAACCGGGGAGCTGTTTTTT
CATSDAGTGKTGELFF
>.|TRBV7-9|.|TRBJ1-5
TGTGCCAGCAGCTTAGAGGGGGATAGCAATCAGCCCCAGCATTTT
CASSLEGDSNQPQHF
>TRBD1|TRBV28|few|TRBJ1-5
TGTGCCAGCAGTTTATGGGGACAGGGACACAATCAGCCCCAGCATTTT
CASSLWGQGHNQPQHF
>TRBD2|TRBV7-6|.|TRBJ2-7
TGTGCCAGCAGCTTATTGGCTAGCGGGGTGATCTACGAGCAGTACTTC
CASSLLASGVIYEQYF
>TRBD1|TRBV6-5|few|TRBJ2-7
TGTGCCAGCAGTTACCGGACAGGGACCTACGAGCAGTACTTC
CASSYRTGTYEQYF
>.|TRBV19|.|TRBJ1-3
TGTGCCAGTAGAGAAGGGGCTGGAAACACCATATATTTT
CASREGAGNTIYF
>TRBD2|TRBV24-1|once|TRBJ2-3
TGTGCCACCAGTGATCCCGCTAGCGGGGTAACAGATACGCAGTATTTT
CATSDPASGVTDTQYF
>.|TRBV28|once|TRBJ1-1
TGTGCCAGCAAGGAGATGAACACTGAAGCTTTCTTT
CASKEMNTEAFF
>.|TRBV18|.|TRBJ1-5
TGTGCCAGCTCACCACCGGACAGTAAGAATAGCAATCAGCCCCAGCATTTT
CASSPPDSKNSNQPQHF
>TRBD2|TRBV18|.|TRBJ2-1
TGTGCCAGCTCACCCAAACCGGGACTAGCGGGGGCCCCAGGCCTTAAGTCCTACAATGAGCAGTTCTTC
CASSPKPGLAGAPGLKSYNEQFF
>.|TRBV6-5|.|TRBJ1-2
TGTGCCAGCAGTTACTCTGGGCCAGGCGGCTACACCTTC
CASSYSGPGGYTF
>TRBD1|TRBV5-1|.|TRBJ1-4
TGCGCCAGCAGCCGGACAGGGGGATATGAAAAACTGTTTTTT
CASSRTGGYEKLFF
>TRBD2|TRBV28|few|TRBJ2-3
TGTGCCAGCAGTACCCCGGGGGGGAGCGGGGGTCGTGATACGCAGTATTTT
CASSTPGGSGGRDTQYF
>TRBD1|TRBV5-6|.|TRBJ2-2
TGTGCCAGCAGCCGGGACAGGGAAGTCGGGGAGCTGTTTTTT
CASSRDREVGELFF
>.|TRBV3-1/TRBV3-2|few|TRBJ1-5
TGTGCCAGCAGCCAAGCCGGCAGGGGTAAGCAGCCCCAGCATTTT
CASSQAGRGKQPQHF
>TRBD1|TRBV5-1|.|TRBJ2-7
TGCGCCAGTCACCGGGACAGGGGCCCCTACGAGCAGTACTTC
CASHRDRGPYEQYF
>.|TRBV18|.|TRBJ2-5
TGTGCCAGCTCACCGGGTTTAAAGGAGTCAGAGACCCAGTACTTC
CASSPGLKESETQYF
>TRBD2|TRBV28|.|TRBJ2-7
TGTGCCAGCAGTCCTTTTTGGGGCTTAGCGGGGGAAACCTACGAGCAGTACTTC
CASSPFWGLAGETYEQYF